This TCR beta chain appears in the sequencing data of a study of shared clonotypes between healthy human individuals. Germline V gene lookup returns CDR1 SEHNR and CDR2 FQNEAQ (reference sequence). V was shortened by 0 bases and J by 4 bases, with 10 bases between the two germline ends. The CDR3 covers 14 residues. When replicate PCRs were run on sorted subsets, they used 200 to 250 ng DNA, about 30,000 T cell genomes. Sequenced by immunoSEQ multiplex PCR; TCRdb stores in-frame clones only, minus some. Of about 1.4 million clones detected, roughly 96% appear once; the ten largest clones hold about 1%.

Sequencing was carried out using naive CD4+ T cells sorted from blood. Subset given: CD45RA+ positively selected. This receptor was obtained from a man aged 25-45 years in good health. The chain links TRBV7-9 to TRBJ2-7; D may be TRBD1 or TRBD2 (5 bases each). The CDR3 loop is CASSLAGTEYEQYF. The CDR3 DNA reads as TGTGCCAGCAGCTTAGCCGGGACGGAGTACGAGCAGTACTTC.